A single sample is the source of the 3 T cell receptor beta chains below, sequenced in a study of T cell responses to AZD1222 COVID-19 vaccine. Data came from immunoSEQ multiplex PCR; TCRdb stores just in-frame clones and leaves some out. The sample has over 150,000 clones, just over 85% seen once. This specimen consisted of peripheral blood, obtained on day 0 of AZD1222 vaccination. Receptors were obtained from an adult in good health.

The chain uses TRBV5-1 and TRBJ1-2; D remains unclear. The germline CDR1 and CDR2 sequences are SGHRS and YFSETQ. The CDR3 consists of 13 residues. Trimming removed 4 bases from V and 5 bases from J, with 12 bases in between. CDR3 DNA: TGCGCCAGCAGCGACGGGGTAGGGTATGGCTACACCTTC. It translates to CASSDGVGYGYTF.

The J gene is TRBJ2-2, the V gene TRBV2, with D unclear. CDR3 size: 13 residues. Trimming took 2 bases from V and 4 from J, leaving 5 bases between them. In germline, CDR1 is SNHLY, CDR2 FYNNEI. CDR3 loop: CASSEPPTGELFF. CDR3 in DNA: TGTGCCAGCAGTGAACCCCCCACCGGGGAGCTGTTTTTT.

The genes are TRBV7-6 and TRBJ2-3, with D possibly matching TRBD1 (5 bases). Germline V lookup: CDR1 SGHVS, CDR2 FNYEAQ. The V and J ends lost 1 base and 6 bases respectively, with 14 bases between them. The CDR3 spans 15 residues. The CDR3 here is CASSLVGQGLDTQYF. In DNA form, the CDR3 reads TGTGCCAGCAGCTTAGTTGGCCAGGGTCTCGATACGCAGTATTTT. Full variable domain (rest looked up from reference TRBV7-6 and TRBJ2-3): GAGVSQSPRYKVTKRGQDVALRCDPISGHVSLYWYRQALGQGPEFLTYFNYEAQQDKSGLPNDRFSAERPEGSISTLTIQRTEQRDSAMYRCASSLVGQGLDTQYFGPGTRLTVL.